Shown below are 32 T cell receptor beta chains from a single sample sequenced in a study of chemoradiotherapy in HPV16-positive cancers. Clones were sequenced by immunoSEQ multiplex PCR, and TCRdb holds only the in-frame ones, with some missing. The repertoire holds about 17,000 clones, with roughly 90% as singletons. The sample here was blood, taken from a patient who underwent chemoradiotherapy. Receptor source: a human donor with HPV-associated anogenital cancer.

The gene calls are TRBV27 and TRBJ2-7; the match to TRBD1 covers 12 bases. CDR1 MNHEY and CDR2 SMNVEV come from the germline V gene (reference sequence). This CDR3 is 16 amino acids long. V lost 5 bases and J lost 2; bases outside the gene matches: 7. In nucleotides, the CDR3 is TGTGCCAGCAGTCTTCACCGGGACAGGGGGCCCTACGAGCAGTACTTC. Its protein is CASSLHRDRGPYEQYF.

This clone appeared a single time. The gene calls are TRBV5-5 and TRBJ1-1, with a tentative D call TRBD1 (5 bases). There are 16 residues in the CDR3. Trimming took off 2 bases at V and 5 bases at J, with 19 bases between the two ends. From germline, CDR1 is SGHKS and CDR2 YYEKEE (reference sequence). The CDR3 protein is CASSFLRAGGETEAFF. DNA for the CDR3: TGTGCCAGCAGCTTCCTAAGGGCCGGGGGGGAGACTGAAGCTTTCTTT.

V usage is TRBV18 and J usage is TRBJ1-6; TRBD1 matches at 7 bases. Trimming cost V 6 bases and J 6 bases; bases outside gene matches: 5. CDR1 and CDR2 from the germline V gene are KGHSH and LQKENI. The CDR3 is made up of 14 amino acids. The CDR3 region is CASSFDRANSPLHF. The CDR3 nucleotides are TGTGCCAGCTCGTTCGACAGGGCTAATTCACCCCTCCACTTT. The full variable domain, with the rest looked up from reference TRBV18 and TRBJ1-6, is NAGVMQNPRHLVRRRGQEARLRCSPMKGHSHVYWYRQLPEEGLKFMVYLQKENIIDESGMPKERFSAEFPKEGPSILRIQQVVRGDSAAYFCASSFDRANSPLHFGNGTRLTVT.

The gene calls are TRBV19 and TRBJ1-1; perhaps TRBD1 as D (6 bases). V was cut by 7 bases and J by 10 bases, with 34 bases left in between. CDR1 is LNHDA, CDR2 SQIVND, per germline (reference sequence). This CDR3 is built from 18 residues. The CDR3 loop reads CASKPLPGQKKTRKGAFF. The CDR3 DNA follows: TGTGCCAGTAAGCCCCTCCCGGGACAAAAAAAGACACGGAAAGGAGCTTTCTTT.

The chain combines TRBV5-1 with TRBJ2-5, with 13 bases that match TRBD2. This CDR3 region has 18 residues. Looked up from germline, CDR1 is SGHRS and CDR2 is YFSETQ. Trimming at V came to 1 base and at J to 2 bases, leaving 8 bases not matched to a gene. CDR3 in DNA: TGCGCCAGCAGCTTGAATACGGGACTAGCGGGGATACAAGAGACCCAGTACTTC. The encoded protein is CASSLNTGLAGIQETQYF.

This clone came up once. This rearrangement joins TRBV5-6 to TRBJ2-4; perhaps TRBD1 as D (8 bases). The CDR3 is 14 amino acids. Deletions cut 3 bases from V and 5 bases from J, with 12 bases between. Looked up from germline, CDR1 is SGHDT and CDR2 is YYEEEE. For the CDR3, the DNA is TGTGCCAGCAGCTGGACAGGGAGGGAAAACATTCAGTACTTC. Translating gives CASSWTGRENIQYF. The full variable domain, completed using reference TRBV5-6 and TRBJ2-4, is DAGVTQSPTHLIKTRGQQVTLRCSPKSGHDTVSWYQQALGQGPQFIFQYYEEEERQRGNFPDRFSGHQFPNYSSELNVNALLLGDSALYLCASSWTGRENIQYFGAGTRLSVL.

The chain has TRBV5-4 and TRBJ2-2; D uncertain. Germline values: CDR1 SGHNT, CDR2 YYREEE (reference sequence). CDR3 length: 13 residues. V lost 2 bases and J 8 bases, leaving 10 bases between the germline ends. CDR3 DNA sequence: TGTGCCAGCAGCTTTAGTTTGACGGGGGAGCTGTTTTTT. Translated, it gives CASSFSLTGELFF.

J is TRBJ2-2 and V is TRBV2; TRBD2 agrees at 7 bases. The trim removed 7 bases at V and 5 bases at J, leaving 10 bases unmatched. CDR1 SNHLY and CDR2 FYNNEI come from the germline V gene. This CDR3 is 15 amino acids long. The CDR3 DNA reads TGTGCCAGCACCTTGGGGAGGGTCTCTACCGGGGAGCTGTTTTTT. Translating it yields CASTLGRVSTGELFF.

This chain connects TRBV6-1 to TRBJ1-2; a possible D gene is TRBD1 (6 bases). Trimming cost V 2 bases and J 8 bases, with 15 bases left between them. CDR1 is MNHNS, CDR2 SASEGT, per germline. The CDR3 consists of 14 residues. This CDR3 is CASSERSRDKGYTF. CDR3 DNA: TGTGCCAGCAGTGAAAGAAGCAGGGACAAGGGCTACACCTTC.

This clone was counted a few times. This chain joins TRBV30 and TRBJ1-6; 9 bases are a match to TRBD1. Germline V gene sequence: CDR1 GTSNPN, CDR2 SVGIG (reference sequence). The V segment lost 0 bases and the J segment 13 bases; nucleotides outside the gene matches: 10. This CDR3 spans 15 amino acids. The CDR3 DNA reads as TGTGCCTGGAGTGTTGGACAGGGGATTTTAAGCCCCCTCCACTTT. Protein: CAWSVGQGILSPLHF.

The V call is TRBV2, the J call TRBJ2-5, with 9 bases matching TRBD1. The CDR3 runs to 13 residues. V gave up 5 bases and J gave up 5 bases; unmatched junction bases: 3. The V gene's germline CDR1 is SNHLY and CDR2 FYNNEI. CDR3: CASSRDRVETQYF. CDR3 sequence (DNA): TGTGCCAGCAGTAGGGACAGGGTGGAGACCCAGTACTTC.

This chain uses TRBV6-5 with TRBJ2-2, with 8 bases fitting TRBD2. The CDR3 is 16 residues long. Looked up from germline, CDR1 is MNHEY and CDR2 is SVGAGI. With V trimmed by 4 bases and J by 0 bases, 4 bases remained unmatched. As DNA, the CDR3 is TGTGCCAGCAGTTTATCTAGCGGGTCGAACACCGGGGAGCTGTTTTTT. Its protein product is CASSLSSGSNTGELFF.

This clone came up once. J is TRBJ2-7 and V is TRBV13; TRBD2 matches at 9 bases. Germline V lookup: CDR1 PRHDT, CDR2 FYEKMQ (reference sequence). V shed 0 bases, J shed 4 bases, and the junction held 4 bases outside the gene matches. The CDR3 extends over 15 amino acids. The CDR3, as DNA: TGTGCCAGCAGCTTAGGTGGCGGGGGGGATTACGAGCAGTACGTC. It translates to CASSLGGGGDYEQYV.

V and J are TRBV6-4 and TRBJ1-5; no clear D gene. The CDR3 contains 13 residues. V lost 0 bases and J 3 bases, leaving 3 bases between the germline ends. Germline CDR1 is MRHNA and CDR2 is SNTAGT. The CDR3 region is CASSDSPNQPQHF. The DNA for the CDR3 is TGTGCCAGCAGTGACTCGCCCAATCAGCCCCAGCATTTT.

The chain is built from TRBV6-5 and TRBJ2-7, with TRBD1 identical over 7 bases. Germline V gene sequence: CDR1 MNHEY, CDR2 SVGAGI. The CDR3 has 15 amino acids. V gave up 1 base and J gave up 3 bases; unmatched junction bases: 6. CDR3 DNA: TGTGCCAGCAGTTACTACCCTCAGGGGGTCTACGAGCAGTACTTC. It specifies CASSYYPQGVYEQYF.

The chain is built from TRBV7-9 and TRBJ1-1; D not resolved. Germline V gene sequence: CDR1 SEHNR, CDR2 FQNEAQ (reference sequence). This CDR3 is 11 amino acids long. This CDR3 is CAGILNTEAFF. DNA for the CDR3: TGTGCGGGGATTCTGAACACTGAAGCTTTCTTT.

This chain uses TRBV5-1 with TRBJ2-7; D may be TRBD1 (6 bases). The V gene's germline CDR1 is SGHRS and CDR2 YFSETQ. This CDR3 is 13 amino acids long. V was shortened by 4 bases and J by 2 bases, with 10 bases between the two germline ends. CDR3 sequence (DNA): TGCGCCAGCAGCCCAGGACAGACCTACGAGCAGTACTTC. Translating gives CASSPGQTYEQYF. Looking up the rest from reference TRBV5-1 and TRBJ2-7 gives the full variable domain: KAGVTQTPRYLIKTRGQQVTLSCSPISGHRSVSWYQQTPGQGLQFLFEYFSETQRNKGNFPGRFSGRQFSNSRSEMNVSTLELGDSALYLCASSPGQTYEQYFGPGTRLTVT.

V is TRBV7-8 and J is TRBJ2-5, with 9 nucleotides matching TRBD2. There are 16 residues in the CDR3. From germline, CDR1 is SGHVS and CDR2 FQNEAQ. After removal of 0 bases from V and 1 base from J, the junction contained 3 bases not matched to a gene. CDR3 DNA sequence: TGTGCCAGCAGCTTAGCGGGCGGGGGGGCCCAAGAGACCCAGTACTTC. Its translation is CASSLAGGGAQETQYF.

The chain joins TRBV5-4 to TRBJ1-1; D not resolved. The length of the CDR3 is 11 residues. The germline V gene encodes CDR1 SGHNT and CDR2 YYREEE (reference sequence). Trimming removed 3 bases at V and 8 bases at J, with 8 bases between. CDR3 coding DNA: TGTGCCAGCAGCTCGCCCTCCGAAGCTTTCTTT. Protein sequence: CASSSPSEAFF.

This clone was counted a few times. The genes are TRBV6-6 and TRBJ2-7; D is undetermined. Per germline, CDR1 MNHNY and CDR2 SVGAGI (reference sequence). The CDR3 has 12 amino acids. With 8 bases removed from V and 3 bases from J, the gap between germline ends came to 11 bases. CDR3 sequence: CASVDGNYEQYF. CDR3 nucleotide sequence: TGTGCCAGCGTCGACGGAAACTACGAGCAGTACTTC.

The V call is TRBV5-4, the J call TRBJ1-1, with D tentatively TRBD1 (5 bases). V gave up 4 bases and J gave up 4 bases, with 14 bases separating them. CDR3 size: 14 residues. Germline lookup yields CDR1 SGHNT and CDR2 YYREEE (reference sequence). The CDR3 sequence: CASSGGREATEAFF. The CDR3 coding sequence is TGTGCCAGCAGCGGGGGTAGGGAGGCCACTGAAGCTTTCTTT. Combining the CDR3 with reference TRBV5-4 and TRBJ1-1 gives the whole variable domain ETGVTQSPTHLIKTRGQQVTLRCSSQSGHNTVSWYQQALGQGPQFIFQYYREEENGRGNFPPRFSGLQFPNYSSELNVNALELDDSALYLCASSGGREATEAFFGQGTRLTVV.

CDR3 amino acids: CASSRRGYTEAFF. The DNA of the CDR3 is TGTGCCAGCAGTAGGAGGGGCTACACTGAAGCTTTCTTT. The chain has TRBV5-6 and TRBJ1-1; D is perhaps TRBD1 (5 bases). CDR1 and CDR2 from the germline V gene are SGHDT and YYEEEE. V gave up 5 bases and J gave up 3 bases, with 11 bases separating them. The CDR3 has 13 residues.

This chain joins TRBV14 and TRBJ2-1, with TRBD2 matching over 9 bases. Trimming removed 4 bases from V and 4 bases from J; junction bases left unmatched: 11. This CDR3 is 17 amino acids long. Looked up from germline, CDR1 is SGHDN and CDR2 is FVKESK. This CDR3 is CASSLRGGAGGYNEQFF. As DNA, the CDR3 is TGTGCCAGCAGCCTACGAGGGGGAGCGGGGGGATACAATGAGCAGTTCTTC.

The V and J genes are TRBV5-4 and TRBJ1-1; D perhaps matches TRBD1 (5 bases). From germline, CDR1 is SGHNT and CDR2 YYREEE (reference sequence). The CDR3 sequence is 15 residues long. Trimming left V 4 bases short and J 0 bases short, with 13 bases between. For the CDR3, the DNA is TGTGCCAGCAGCGGTGGGGGAGGGTTGAACACTGAAGCTTTCTTT. As protein: CASSGGGGLNTEAFF.

The V gene is TRBV15, the J gene TRBJ2-3; a possible D gene is TRBD2 (6 bases). Germline V CDR1 and CDR2: LNHNV, YYDKDF (reference sequence). Trimming removed 3 bases from V and 2 bases from J, with 12 bases in between. There are 15 residues in the CDR3. CDR3 residues: CATSSGPGVTDTQYF. The CDR3 DNA reads as TGTGCCACCAGCAGCGGGCCGGGGGTCACAGATACGCAGTATTTT.

The chain uses TRBV7-2 and TRBJ1-4; D remains unclear. This CDR3 region has 14 residues. Germline V gene sequence: CDR1 SGHTA, CDR2 FQGNSA. V was trimmed by 3 bases and J by 8 bases, leaving 13 bases between them. The CDR3, as DNA: TGTGCCAGCAGCTTCTTGGCAGGAGGCGAAAAACTGTTTTTT. Protein: CASSFLAGGEKLFF. Filled out from reference TRBV7-2 and TRBJ1-4, the complete variable domain reads GAGVSQSPSNKVTEKGKDVELRCDPISGHTALYWYRQSLGQGLEFLIYFQGNSAPDKSGLPSDRFSAERTGGSVSTLTIQRTQQEDSAVYLCASSFLAGGEKLFFGSGTQLSVL.

This chain uses TRBV6-1 with TRBJ1-2; 7 nucleotides line up with TRBD1. CDR3 size: 15 residues. Germline V gives CDR1 MNHNS, CDR2 SASEGT. Germline trimming cut 6 bases from V and 2 bases from J; bases unmatched to any gene: 9. The CDR3 nucleotides are TGTGCCAGCAGCCTAGGGGGCGCTGGAAACTATGGCTACACCTTC. Its translation is CASSLGGAGNYGYTF.

This rearrangement joins TRBV6-1 to TRBJ2-7, with unresolved D. Deletions cut 3 bases from V and 2 bases from J, with 8 bases between. The CDR3 is 13 amino acids. Germline V gene data show CDR1 as MNHNS and CDR2 as SASEGT. CDR3 in DNA: TGTGCCAGCAGTGAGGACGCCGCCTACGAGCAGTACTTC. Amino acids: CASSEDAAYEQYF.

DNA of the CDR3: TGTGCCAGCAGTTCCATGGGAGGTGGCTACACCTTC. Translation: CASSSMGGGYTF. The rearrangement links TRBV6-5 to TRBJ1-2; D is ambiguous. V shed 4 bases and J shed 7 bases, with 10 bases lying between them. Germline V gene lookup returns CDR1 MNHEY and CDR2 SVGAGI. The CDR3 loop spans 12 amino acids.

This rearrangement joins TRBV5-8 to TRBJ1-2, with 9 bases fitting TRBD1. The J segment lost 0 bases and the V segment lost 0 bases, leaving 3 bases of the junction unmatched. The length of the CDR3 is 16 residues. Germline CDR1 is SGHTS and CDR2 is YDEGEE. Written as DNA, the CDR3 is TGTGCCAGCAGCTTGGACGGGGACAGGGCTAACTATGGCTACACCTTC. Protein sequence: CASSLDGDRANYGYTF. Looking up the rest from reference TRBV5-8 and TRBJ1-2 gives the full variable domain: EAGVTQSPTHLIKTRGQQATLRCSPISGHTSVYWYQQALGLGLQFLLWYDEGEERNRGNFPPRFSGRQFPNYSSELNVNALELEDSALYLCASSLDGDRANYGYTFGSGTRLTVV.

This chain joins TRBV29-1 and TRBJ1-3; 7 bases fit TRBD1. CDR3 size: 15 residues. V trimming: 3 bases; J trimming: 8 bases; junction bases outside the gene matches: 13. Germline CDR1 and CDR2: SQVTM and ANQGSEA. Here the CDR3 reads CSVDYGVTGIDTIYF. The CDR3 DNA reads TGCAGCGTTGACTACGGGGTGACAGGGATAGACACCATATATTTT. Full variable domain (rest looked up from reference TRBV29-1 and TRBJ1-3): SAVISQKPSRDICQRGTSLTIQCQVDSQVTMMFWYRQQPGQSLTLIATANQGSEATYESGFVIDKFPISRPNLTFSTLTVSNMSPEDSSIYLCSVDYGVTGIDTIYFGEGSWLTVV.

The chain couples TRBV7-6 to TRBJ2-5, with 13 positions matching TRBD2. Trimming removed 1 base from V and 2 bases from J; junction bases left unmatched: 1. This CDR3 spans 16 amino acids. The germline V gene has CDR1 SGHVS and CDR2 FNYEAQ. CDR3 sequence reads: CASSLELAGGQETQYF. The CDR3 DNA reads TGTGCCAGCAGCTTAGAACTAGCGGGGGGGCAAGAGACCCAGTACTTC.